This T cell receptor (beta chain) was recovered during a study of T cell responses to AZD1222 COVID-19 vaccine. The CDR3 has 17 residues. V was trimmed by 0 bases and J by 2 bases, leaving 17 bases between them. CDR1 is SGHRS, CDR2 YFSETQ, per germline. Sequencing used immunoSEQ multiplex PCR; TCRdb keeps in-frame clones, though not all of them. The sample lists some 200,000 clones, approximately 90% occurring once. V gene TRBV5-1 combines with J gene TRBJ2-5; no definite D call. The TCR comes from an adult who received the AZD1222 COVID-19 vaccine. Sequences were derived from peripheral blood, sampled 28 days after the second AZD1222 dose. In nucleotides, the CDR3 is TGCGCCAGCAGCTTGGGGGCTAGTGTACCATCTCAAGAGACCCAGTACTTC. It encodes CASSLGASVPSQETQYF.